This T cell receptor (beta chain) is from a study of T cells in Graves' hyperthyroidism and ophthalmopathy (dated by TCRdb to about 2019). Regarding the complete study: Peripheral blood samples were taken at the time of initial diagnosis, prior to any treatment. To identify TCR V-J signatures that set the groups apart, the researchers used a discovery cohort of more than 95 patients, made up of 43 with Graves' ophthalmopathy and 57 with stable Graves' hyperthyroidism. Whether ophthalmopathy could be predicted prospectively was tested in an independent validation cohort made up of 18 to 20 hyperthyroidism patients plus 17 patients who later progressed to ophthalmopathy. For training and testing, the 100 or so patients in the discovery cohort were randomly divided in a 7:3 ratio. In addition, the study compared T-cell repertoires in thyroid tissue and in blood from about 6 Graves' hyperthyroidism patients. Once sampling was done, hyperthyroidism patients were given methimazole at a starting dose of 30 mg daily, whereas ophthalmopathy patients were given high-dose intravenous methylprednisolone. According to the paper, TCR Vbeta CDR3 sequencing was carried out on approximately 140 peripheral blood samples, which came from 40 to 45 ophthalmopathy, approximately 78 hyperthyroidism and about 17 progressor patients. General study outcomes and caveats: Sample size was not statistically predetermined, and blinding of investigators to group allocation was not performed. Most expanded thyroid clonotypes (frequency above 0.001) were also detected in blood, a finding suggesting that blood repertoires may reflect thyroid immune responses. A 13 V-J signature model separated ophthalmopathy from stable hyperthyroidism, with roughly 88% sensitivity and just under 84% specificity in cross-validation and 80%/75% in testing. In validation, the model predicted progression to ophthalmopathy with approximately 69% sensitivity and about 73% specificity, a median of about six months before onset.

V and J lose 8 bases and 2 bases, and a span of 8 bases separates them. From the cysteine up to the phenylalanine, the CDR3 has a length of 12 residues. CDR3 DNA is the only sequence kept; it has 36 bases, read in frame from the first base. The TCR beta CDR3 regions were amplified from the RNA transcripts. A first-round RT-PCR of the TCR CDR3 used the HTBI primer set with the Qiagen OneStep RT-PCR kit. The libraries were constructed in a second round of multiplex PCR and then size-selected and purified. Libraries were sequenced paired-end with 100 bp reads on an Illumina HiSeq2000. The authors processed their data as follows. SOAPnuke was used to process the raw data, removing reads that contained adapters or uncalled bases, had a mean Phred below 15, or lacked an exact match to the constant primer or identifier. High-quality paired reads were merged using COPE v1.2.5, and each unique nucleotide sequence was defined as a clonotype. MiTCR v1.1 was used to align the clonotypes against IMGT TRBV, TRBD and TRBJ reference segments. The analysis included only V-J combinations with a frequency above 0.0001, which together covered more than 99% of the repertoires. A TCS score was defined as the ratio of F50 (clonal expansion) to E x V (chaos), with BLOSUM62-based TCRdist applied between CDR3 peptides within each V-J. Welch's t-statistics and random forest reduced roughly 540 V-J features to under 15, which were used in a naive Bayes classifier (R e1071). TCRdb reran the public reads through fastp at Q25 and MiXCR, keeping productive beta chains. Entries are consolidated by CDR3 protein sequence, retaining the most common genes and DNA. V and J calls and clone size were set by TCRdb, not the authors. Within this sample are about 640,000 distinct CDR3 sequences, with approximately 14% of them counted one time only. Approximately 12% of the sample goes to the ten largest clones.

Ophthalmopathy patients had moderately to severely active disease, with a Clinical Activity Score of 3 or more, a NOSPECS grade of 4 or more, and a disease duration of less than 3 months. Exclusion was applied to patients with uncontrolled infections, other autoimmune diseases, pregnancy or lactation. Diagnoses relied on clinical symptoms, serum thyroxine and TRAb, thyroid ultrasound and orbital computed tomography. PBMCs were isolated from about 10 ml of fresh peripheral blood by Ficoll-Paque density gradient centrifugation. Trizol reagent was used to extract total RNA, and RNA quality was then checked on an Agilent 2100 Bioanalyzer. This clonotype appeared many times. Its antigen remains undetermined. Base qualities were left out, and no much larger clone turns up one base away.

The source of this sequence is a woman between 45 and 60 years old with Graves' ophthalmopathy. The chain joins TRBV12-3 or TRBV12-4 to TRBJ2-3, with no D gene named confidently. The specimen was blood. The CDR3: CASAPNTDTQYF. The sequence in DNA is TGTGCCAGCGCGCCCAACACAGATACGCAGTATTTT.